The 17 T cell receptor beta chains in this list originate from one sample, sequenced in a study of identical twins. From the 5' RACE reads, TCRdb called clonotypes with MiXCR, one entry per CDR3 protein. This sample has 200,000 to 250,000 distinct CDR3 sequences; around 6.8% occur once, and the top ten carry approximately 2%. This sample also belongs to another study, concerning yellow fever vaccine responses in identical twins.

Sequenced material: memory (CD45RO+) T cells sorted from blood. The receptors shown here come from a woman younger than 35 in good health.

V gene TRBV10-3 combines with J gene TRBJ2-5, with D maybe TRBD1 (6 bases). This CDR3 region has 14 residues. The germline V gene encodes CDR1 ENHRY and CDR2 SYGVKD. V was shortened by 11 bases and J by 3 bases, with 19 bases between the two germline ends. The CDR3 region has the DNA TGTGCCTCCTCCGGTGGGGGCAACGAAGAGACCCAGTACTTC. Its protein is CASSGGGNEETQYF.

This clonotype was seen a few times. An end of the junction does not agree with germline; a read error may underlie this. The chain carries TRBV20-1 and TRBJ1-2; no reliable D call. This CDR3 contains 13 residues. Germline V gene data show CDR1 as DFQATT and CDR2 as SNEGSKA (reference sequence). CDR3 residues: CSASDISKYGYTF. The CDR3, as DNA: TGCAGTGCTAGTGACATATCTAAGTATGGCTACACCTTC.

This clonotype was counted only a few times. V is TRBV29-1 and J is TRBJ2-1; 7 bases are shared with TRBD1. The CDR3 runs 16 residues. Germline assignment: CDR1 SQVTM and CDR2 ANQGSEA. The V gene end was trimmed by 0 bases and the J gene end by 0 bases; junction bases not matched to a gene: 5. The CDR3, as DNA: TGCAGCGTTGAAGATCTCAGGGGGAGCTCCTACAATGAGCAGTTCTTC. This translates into CSVEDLRGSSYNEQFF.

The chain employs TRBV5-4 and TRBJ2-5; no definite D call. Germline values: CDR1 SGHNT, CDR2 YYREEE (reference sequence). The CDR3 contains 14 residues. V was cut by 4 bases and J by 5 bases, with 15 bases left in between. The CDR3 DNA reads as TGTGCCAGCAGCACCGTGGAGTCGGGCGAGACCCAGTACTTC. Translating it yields CASSTVESGETQYF.

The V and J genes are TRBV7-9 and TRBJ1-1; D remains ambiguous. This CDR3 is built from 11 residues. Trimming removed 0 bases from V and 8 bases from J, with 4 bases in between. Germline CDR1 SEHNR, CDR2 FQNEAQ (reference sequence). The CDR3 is CASSLASEAFF. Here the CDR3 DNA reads TGTGCCAGCAGCTTAGCCAGCGAAGCTTTCTTT. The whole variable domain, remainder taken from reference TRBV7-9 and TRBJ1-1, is DTGVSQNPRHKITKRGQNVTFRCDPISEHNRLYWYRQTLGQGPEFLTYFQNEAQLEKSRLLSDRFSAERPKGSFSTLEIQRTEQGDSAMYLCASSLASEAFFGQGTRLTVV.

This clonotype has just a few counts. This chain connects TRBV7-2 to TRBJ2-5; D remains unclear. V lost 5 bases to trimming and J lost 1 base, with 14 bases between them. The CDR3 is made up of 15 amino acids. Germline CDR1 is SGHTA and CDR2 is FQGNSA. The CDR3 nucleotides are TGTGCCAGCAGCCCCCGTGGTAGCTTCCAAGAGACCCAGTACTTC. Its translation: CASSPRGSFQETQYF. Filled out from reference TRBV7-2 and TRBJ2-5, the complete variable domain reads GAGVSQSPSNKVTEKGKDVELRCDPISGHTALYWYRQSLGQGLEFLIYFQGNSAPDKSGLPSDRFSAERTGGSVSTLTIQRTQQEDSAVYLCASSPRGSFQETQYFGPGTRLLVL.

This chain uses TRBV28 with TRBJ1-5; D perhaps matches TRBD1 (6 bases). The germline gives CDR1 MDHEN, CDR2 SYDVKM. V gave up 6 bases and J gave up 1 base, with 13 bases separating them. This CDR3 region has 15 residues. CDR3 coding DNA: TGTGCCAGCAGCCTCAGGGGAATGAGCAATCAGCCCCAGCATTTT. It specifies CASSLRGMSNQPQHF.

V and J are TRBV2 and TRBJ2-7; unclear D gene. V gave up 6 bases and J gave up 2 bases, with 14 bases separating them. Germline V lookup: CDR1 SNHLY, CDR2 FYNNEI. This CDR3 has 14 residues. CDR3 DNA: TGTGCCAGCAGCATTAGGCAGTCAACCTACGAGCAGTACTTC. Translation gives CASSIRQSTYEQYF.

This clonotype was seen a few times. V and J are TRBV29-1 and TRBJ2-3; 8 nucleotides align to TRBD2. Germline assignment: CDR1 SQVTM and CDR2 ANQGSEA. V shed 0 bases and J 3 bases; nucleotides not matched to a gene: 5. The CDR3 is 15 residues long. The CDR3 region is CSVEEYPGGTDTQYF. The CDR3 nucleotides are TGCAGCGTTGAAGAATACCCGGGGGGGACAGATACGCAGTATTTT.

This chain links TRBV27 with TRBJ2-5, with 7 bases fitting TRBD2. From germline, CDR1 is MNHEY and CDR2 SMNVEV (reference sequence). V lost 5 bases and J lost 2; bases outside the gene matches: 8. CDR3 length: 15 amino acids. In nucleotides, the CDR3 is TGTGCCAGCAGTCCAATCGGGACTAATCAAGAGACCCAGTACTTC. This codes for CASSPIGTNQETQYF.

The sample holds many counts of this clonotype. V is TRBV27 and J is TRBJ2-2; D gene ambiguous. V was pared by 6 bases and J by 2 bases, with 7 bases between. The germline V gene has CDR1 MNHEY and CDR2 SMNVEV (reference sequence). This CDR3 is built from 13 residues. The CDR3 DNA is TGTGCCAGCAGATCAGTTAACACCGGGGAGCTGTTTTTT. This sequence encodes CASRSVNTGELFF.

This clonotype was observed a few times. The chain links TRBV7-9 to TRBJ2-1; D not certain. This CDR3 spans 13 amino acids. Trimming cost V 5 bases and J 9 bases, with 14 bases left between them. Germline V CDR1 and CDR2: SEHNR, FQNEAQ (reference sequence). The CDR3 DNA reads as TGTGCCAGCAGCCCATTCGCTGCGCGTGAGCAGTTCTTC. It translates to CASSPFAAREQFF. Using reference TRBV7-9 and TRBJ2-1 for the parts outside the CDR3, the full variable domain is DTGVSQNPRHKITKRGQNVTFRCDPISEHNRLYWYRQTLGQGPEFLTYFQNEAQLEKSRLLSDRFSAERPKGSFSTLEIQRTEQGDSAMYLCASSPFAAREQFFGPGTRLTVL.

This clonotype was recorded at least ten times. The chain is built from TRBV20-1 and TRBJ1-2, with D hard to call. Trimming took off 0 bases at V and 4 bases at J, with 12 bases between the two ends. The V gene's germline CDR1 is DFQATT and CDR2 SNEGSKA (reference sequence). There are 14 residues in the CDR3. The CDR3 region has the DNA TGCAGTGCTAGAGAAGAGGCCCTTTCCTATGGCTACACCTTC. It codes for CSAREEALSYGYTF.

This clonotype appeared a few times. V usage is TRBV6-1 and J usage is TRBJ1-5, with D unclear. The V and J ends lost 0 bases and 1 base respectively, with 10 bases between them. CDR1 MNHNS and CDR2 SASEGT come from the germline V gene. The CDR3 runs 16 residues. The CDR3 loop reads CASSEAAGGSNQPQHF. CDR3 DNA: TGTGCCAGCAGTGAAGCGGCGGGAGGGAGCAATCAGCCCCAGCATTTT.

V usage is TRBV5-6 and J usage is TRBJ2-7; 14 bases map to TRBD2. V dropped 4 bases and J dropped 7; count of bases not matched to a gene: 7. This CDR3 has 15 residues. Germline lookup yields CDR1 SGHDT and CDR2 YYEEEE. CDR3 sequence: CASSRGLAGVDEQYF. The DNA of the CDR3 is TGTGCCAGCAGCAGGGGACTAGCGGGAGTCGATGAGCAGTACTTC.

The CDR3 loop reads CASSADGTPGAQYF. CDR3 coding DNA: TGTGCCAGCAGCGCGGACGGGACGCCGGGGGCCCAGTACTTC. The V gene is TRBV7-9, the J gene TRBJ2-5; D is perhaps TRBD2 (6 bases). The ends were cut back, 5 bases at V and 9 bases at J, with 19 bases in the middle. Per the germline V gene, CDR1 is SEHNR and CDR2 is FQNEAQ (reference sequence). This CDR3 contains 14 residues.

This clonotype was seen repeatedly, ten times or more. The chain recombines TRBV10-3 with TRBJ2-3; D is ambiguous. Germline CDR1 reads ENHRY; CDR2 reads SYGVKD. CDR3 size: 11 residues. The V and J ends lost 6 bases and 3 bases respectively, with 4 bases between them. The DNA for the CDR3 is TGTGCCATCAGGATAACAGATACGCAGTATTTT. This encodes CAIRITDTQYF.